This paragraph reports one T cell receptor beta chain. The data originate from a study of blood T cell repertoires in COVID-19. Study in general: Whether acute or convalescent, the COVID-19 samples came from the United States, Italy and Spain.

Original handling: Amplification of reference gene primers was used by the study to estimate nucleated cell counts. The method was immunoSEQ multiplex PCR; TCRdb's version includes in-frame clones alone and lacks a portion of them. From that table come the V and J calls and clone size; the DNA was used to work out D and trimming. This sample has about 240,000 clones, with approximately 80% found just once. The trim removed 3 bases at V and 3 bases at J, leaving 10 bases unmatched. This CDR3 is 18 amino acids long. The germline CDR1 and CDR2 sequences are MDHEN and SYDVKM. The chain is built from TRBV28 and TRBJ2-2; 10 nucleotides agree with TRBD2. The material sequenced was peripheral blood. The sequence derives from a woman between 18 and 30 years old with acute or convalescent COVID-19. The CDR3 DNA is TGTGCCAGCAGTTTTGACGGACTAGCGGAATTCTACACCGGGGAGCTGTTTTTT. Translating it yields CASSFDGLAEFYTGELFF.